This T cell receptor (beta chain) is from a study of post-analysis software for immune sequencing data. Turning to the study itself: Secondary progressive, relapsing-remitting and progressive-relapsing multiple sclerosis were among the included disease courses. Study results and limitations: People with multiple sclerosis had a significantly lower normalized Chao1 diversity than controls did. Comparison of patients with controls showed 4 to 6 TRBV segments more frequent in patients, TRBV5-6, TRBV5-1 and TRBV20-1 among them.

The CDR3 runs to 14 residues. V dropped 2 bases and J dropped 0 bases, with 8 bases sitting between them. Germline loops: CDR1 MNHNS, CDR2 SASEGT. This clonotype was seen a few times. Its antigen is still unknown. Libraries were made from TCR beta cDNA, and they carried unique molecular identifiers. When about 0.85 to 11 million T cells were used, they gave approximately 530,000 cDNA molecules. TCRdb fed the PCR reads into MiXCR, producing one record per CDR3 protein. Of roughly 540,000 distinct CDR3 sequences listed, 30% to 40% are singletons. The sequenced material came from blood. This chain uses TRBV6-1 with TRBJ2-7, with D unresolved. The TCR originated in a girl under 18 with multiple sclerosis. The CDR3 protein is CASSERSSSYEQYF. The CDR3 DNA sequence: TGTGCCAGCAGTGAAAGGTCATCCTCCTACGAGCAGTACTTC.